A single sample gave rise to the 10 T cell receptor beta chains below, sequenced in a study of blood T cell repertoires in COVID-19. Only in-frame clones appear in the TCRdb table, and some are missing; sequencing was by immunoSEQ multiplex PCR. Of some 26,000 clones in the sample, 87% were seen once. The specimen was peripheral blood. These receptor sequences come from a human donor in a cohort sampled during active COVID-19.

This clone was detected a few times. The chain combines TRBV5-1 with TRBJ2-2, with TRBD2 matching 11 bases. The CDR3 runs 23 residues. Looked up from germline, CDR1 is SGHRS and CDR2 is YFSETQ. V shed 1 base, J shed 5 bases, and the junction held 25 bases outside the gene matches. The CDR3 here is CASSLRGAPTSGTSGRRTGELFF. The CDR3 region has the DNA TGCGCCAGCAGCTTGCGGGGGGCCCCCACCTCCGGGACTAGCGGACGGCGGACCGGGGAGCTGTTTTTT.

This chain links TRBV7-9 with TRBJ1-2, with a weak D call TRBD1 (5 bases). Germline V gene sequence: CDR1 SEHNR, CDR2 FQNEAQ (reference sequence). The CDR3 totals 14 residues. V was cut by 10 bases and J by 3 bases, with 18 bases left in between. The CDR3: CAIAQGGSYYGYTF. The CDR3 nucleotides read TGTGCCATAGCCCAGGGTGGTAGTTACTATGGCTACACCTTC.

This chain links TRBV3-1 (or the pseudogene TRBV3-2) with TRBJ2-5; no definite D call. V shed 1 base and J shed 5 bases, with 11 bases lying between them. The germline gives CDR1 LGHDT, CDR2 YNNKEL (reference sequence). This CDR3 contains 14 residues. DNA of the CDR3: TGTGCCAGCAGCCAAGGTCTGGGCTGGGAGACCCAGTACTTC. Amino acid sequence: CASSQGLGWETQYF.

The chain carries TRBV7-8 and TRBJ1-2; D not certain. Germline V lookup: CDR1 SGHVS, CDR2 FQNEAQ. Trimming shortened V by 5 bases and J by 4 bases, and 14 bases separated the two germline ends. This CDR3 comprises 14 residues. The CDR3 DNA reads TGTGCCAGCAGCCCCTCTGAGCTGCTCTATGGCTACACCTTC. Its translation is CASSPSELLYGYTF.

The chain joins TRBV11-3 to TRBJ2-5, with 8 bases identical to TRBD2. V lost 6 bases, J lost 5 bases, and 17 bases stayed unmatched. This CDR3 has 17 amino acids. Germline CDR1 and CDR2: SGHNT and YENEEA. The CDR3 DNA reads TGTGCCAGCAGTTATCATGTAGTCGGGAGGGCCGGGGAGACCCAGTACTTC. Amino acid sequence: CASSYHVVGRAGETQYF. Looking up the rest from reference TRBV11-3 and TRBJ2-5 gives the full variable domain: EAGVVQSPRYKIIEKKQPVAFWCNPISGHNTLYWYLQNLGQGPELLIRYENEEAVDDSQLPKDRFSAERLKGVDSTLKIQPAELGDSAVYLCASSYHVVGRAGETQYFGPGTRLLVL.

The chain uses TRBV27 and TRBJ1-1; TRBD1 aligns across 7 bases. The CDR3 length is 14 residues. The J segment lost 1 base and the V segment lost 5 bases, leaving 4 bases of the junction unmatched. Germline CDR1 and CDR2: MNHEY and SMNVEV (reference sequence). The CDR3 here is CASSRTGGNTEAFF. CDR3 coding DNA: TGTGCCAGCAGTCGGACAGGAGGGAACACTGAAGCTTTCTTT.

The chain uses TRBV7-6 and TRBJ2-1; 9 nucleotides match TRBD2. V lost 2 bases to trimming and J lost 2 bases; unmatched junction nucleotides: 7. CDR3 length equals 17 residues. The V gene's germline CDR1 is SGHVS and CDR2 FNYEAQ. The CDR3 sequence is CASSLTIAGAPYNEQFF. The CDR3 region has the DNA TGTGCCAGCAGCTTAACTATAGCGGGAGCCCCCTACAATGAGCAGTTCTTC.

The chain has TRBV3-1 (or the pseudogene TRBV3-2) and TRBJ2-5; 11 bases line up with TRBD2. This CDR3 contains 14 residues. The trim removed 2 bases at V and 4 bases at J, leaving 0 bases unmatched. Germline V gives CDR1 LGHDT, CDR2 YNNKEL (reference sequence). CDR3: CASSQLAGGETQYF. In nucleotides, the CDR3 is TGTGCCAGCAGCCAACTAGCGGGGGGAGAGACCCAGTACTTC.

CDR3 DNA: TGTGCCAGCAGACCACAGGGGCAGGCCTACGAGCAGTACTTC. This encodes CASRPQGQAYEQYF. The chain joins TRBV6-6 to TRBJ2-7; 7 positions match TRBD1. V trimming: 6 bases; J trimming: 2 bases; junction bases outside the gene matches: 7. The CDR3 consists of 14 residues. Germline CDR1 is MNHNY and CDR2 is SVGAGI (reference sequence).

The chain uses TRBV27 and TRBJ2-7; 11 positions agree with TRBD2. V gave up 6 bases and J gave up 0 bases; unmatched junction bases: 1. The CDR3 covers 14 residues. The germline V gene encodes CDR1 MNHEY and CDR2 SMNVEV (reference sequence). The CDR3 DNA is TGTGCCAGCAGGGGACTAGCGGACTCCTACGAGCAGTACTTC. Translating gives CASRGLADSYEQYF.